This T cell receptor beta chain emerged from a study of OX40 agonist ivuxolimab in advanced cancers. Study-wide findings and caveats: The expanded peripheral T cells' antigen specificity was not determined. The CD4+ and CD8+ T cells in the blood had expanded clonally by week 6 at 0.1 to 3.0 mg/kg.

The CDR3 is made up of 14 amino acids. Germline CDR1 reads KGHSH; CDR2 reads LQKENI. TCRdb keeps only in-frame clones here, not all; method: immunoSEQ multiplex PCR. Among 20,000 to 25,000 clones listed, over 75% were seen once. This clone was detected once. As yet, its antigen is unknown. Enrollment shut out patients with autoimmune disease history or systemic immunosuppression. The clonotype was recovered from an adult with an advanced solid tumor such as melanoma, head and neck, liver or kidney cancer. Sequencing was performed on CD4+ or CD8+ T cells sorted from blood, taken in a trial of the OX40 agonist ivuxolimab. This chain connects TRBV18 to TRBJ2-5, with D uncertain. TRBJ2-7 matches the DNA end more closely, so the J call is doubtful. CDR3: CASSPPTNPYEQYF. The CDR3 DNA is TGTGCCAGCTCACCACCTACAAACCCCTACGAGCAGTACTTC.